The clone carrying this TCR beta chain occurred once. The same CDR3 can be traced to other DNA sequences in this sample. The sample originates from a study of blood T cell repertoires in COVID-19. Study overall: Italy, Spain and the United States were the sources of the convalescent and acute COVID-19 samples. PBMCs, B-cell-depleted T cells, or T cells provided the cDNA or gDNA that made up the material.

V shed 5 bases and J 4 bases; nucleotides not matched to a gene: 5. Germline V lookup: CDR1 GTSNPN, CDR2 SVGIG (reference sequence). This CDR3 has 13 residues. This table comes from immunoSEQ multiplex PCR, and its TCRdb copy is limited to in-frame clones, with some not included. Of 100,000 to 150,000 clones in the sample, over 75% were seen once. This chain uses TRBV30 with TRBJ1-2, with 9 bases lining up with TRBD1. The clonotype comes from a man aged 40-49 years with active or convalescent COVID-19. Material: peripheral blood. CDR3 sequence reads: CAWLSQGAYGYTF. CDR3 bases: TGTGCCTGGCTCTCACAGGGGGCCTATGGCTACACCTTC.